This T cell receptor (beta chain) was recorded in a study of blood T cell repertoires in COVID-19. The data were produced by immunoSEQ multiplex PCR, yet TCRdb's version contains in-frame clones alone and is incomplete. The table records around 78,000 clones, around 84% of them present only once. The CDR3 consists of 14 residues. Germline V gene lookup returns CDR1 LGHDT and CDR2 YNNKEL (reference sequence). V lost 3 bases and J lost 10; bases outside the gene matches: 5. This clone was observed a few times. The sequenced sample was peripheral blood. V gene TRBV3-1 (or the pseudogene TRBV3-2) combines with J gene TRBJ2-6; the match to TRBD1 covers 8 bases. This sequence originates from a man between 65 and 85 years old with active or convalescent COVID-19. The CDR3 nucleotides read TGTGCCAGCAGCCACGGGACAGGCCGAAACGTCCTGACTTTC. Protein: CASSHGTGRNVLTF.